The 26 T cell receptor beta chains below all came from one sample that was sequenced in a study of Ad26.COV2.S vaccination and SARS-CoV-2 variants. Sample treatment: some 19 received Ad26.COV2.S at low or high dose, single or two shots; 5 received placebo; per-sample allocation not given. Day 63 after the first injection of vaccine or placebo was the sampling time. Assay: immunoSEQ multiplex PCR; the TCRdb copy retains only in-frame clones and omits some. Here the sample spans 350,000 to 550,000 clones, nearly 90% being singletons. Sequencing used peripheral blood, obtained in a trial of Ad26.COV2.S vaccine versus placebo. All receptors come from a person between 18 and 65 years old who received the Ad26.COV2.S COVID-19 vaccine or a placebo.

This rearrangement joins TRBV28 to TRBJ2-6, with D uncertain. Germline values: CDR1 MDHEN, CDR2 SYDVKM. With 6 bases removed from V and 0 bases from J, the gap between germline ends came to 9 bases. The CDR3 runs 15 residues. The CDR3 sequence is CASSPQSSGANVLTF. The CDR3 DNA follows: TGTGCCAGCAGCCCTCAGAGCTCTGGGGCCAACGTCCTGACTTTC. The full variable domain, in which reference TRBV28 and TRBJ2-6 provide the parts outside the CDR3, is DVKVTQSSRYLVKRTGEKVFLECVQDMDHENMFWYRQDPGLGLRLIYFSYDVKMKEKGDIPEGYSVSREKKERFSLILESASTNQTSMYLCASSPQSSGANVLTFGAGSRLTVL.

The V gene is TRBV5-1, the J gene TRBJ1-4; TRBD1 matches at 7 bases. J lost 7 bases, V lost 3 bases, and 9 bases had no gene match. CDR3 size: 15 residues. CDR1 and CDR2 (germline): SGHRS, YFSETQ. In DNA, the CDR3 is TGCGCCAGCAGCTCCGGGAACAGGGGTGGTGAAAAACTGTTTTTT. The encoded protein is CASSSGNRGGEKLFF.

The V gene is TRBV20-1, the J gene TRBJ1-1; the match to TRBD1 covers 8 bases. The length of the CDR3 is 10 residues. Per germline, CDR1 DFQATT and CDR2 SNEGSKA (reference sequence). The trim removed 6 bases at V and 11 bases at J, leaving 5 bases unmatched. The CDR3 reads CSAPTGEAFF. CDR3 DNA: TGCAGTGCCCCGACAGGGGAGGCTTTCTTT.

Of note for this clone: Other DNA sequences of this sample code for an identical CDR3. The chain combines TRBV7-2 with TRBJ1-5; D is unclear. Trimming left V 1 base short and J 7 bases short, with 8 bases between. The CDR3 runs to 13 residues. CDR1 and CDR2 (germline): SGHTA, FQGNSA. DNA for the CDR3: TGTGCCAGCAGCTTAGTTTCGGGACAGCCCCAGCATTTT. Translated: CASSLVSGQPQHF. Full variable domain (rest looked up from reference TRBV7-2 and TRBJ1-5): GAGVSQSPSNKVTEKGKDVELRCDPISGHTALYWYRQSLGQGLEFLIYFQGNSAPDKSGLPSDRFSAERTGGSVSTLTIQRTQQEDSAVYLCASSLVSGQPQHFGDGTRLSIL.

V is TRBV9 and J is TRBJ2-2; TRBD2 matches at 7 bases. The CDR3 loop spans 17 amino acids. Losses at the gene ends were 4 bases for V and 0 bases for J; bases not matched to a gene: 9. The germline V gene has CDR1 SGDLS and CDR2 YYNGEE. CDR3 in DNA: TGTGCCAGCAGCAAAACTTCTAGCGGTGCGAACACCGGGGAGCTGTTTTTT. Protein product: CASSKTSSGANTGELFF.

The rearrangement uses TRBV19 and TRBJ1-2, with 7 positions matching TRBD1. V dropped 5 bases and J dropped 2; count of bases not matched to a gene: 11. The CDR3 covers 16 residues. Germline assignment: CDR1 LNHDA and CDR2 SQIVND (reference sequence). The CDR3 protein is CASSRAGGQLNYGYTF. DNA of the CDR3: TGTGCCAGTAGTCGGGCCGGGGGACAGCTAAACTATGGCTACACCTTC.

This chain joins TRBV18 and TRBJ2-1; D not resolved. Looked up from germline, CDR1 is KGHSH and CDR2 is LQKENI. The V end was cut by 2 bases, the J end by 5 bases, with 10 bases between. This CDR3 has 14 amino acids. CDR3 sequence: CASSPGVPHNEQFF. CDR3 nucleotide sequence: TGTGCCAGCTCACCAGGGGTCCCCCACAATGAGCAGTTCTTC.

The CDR3 coding sequence is TGTGCCAGTGCGGGAGCGGGGGAGACCCAGTACTTC. Translating gives CASAGAGETQYF. The rearrangement joins TRBV27 to TRBJ2-5, with 7 bases lining up with TRBD2. Losses at the gene ends were 9 bases for V and 5 bases for J; bases not matched to a gene: 6. This CDR3 has 12 amino acids. Per the germline V gene, CDR1 is MNHEY and CDR2 is SMNVEV (reference sequence).

The chain uses TRBV28 and TRBJ1-5; 8 positions agree with TRBD1. Germline trimming cut 1 base from V and 1 base from J; bases unmatched to any gene: 3. Per the germline V gene, CDR1 is MDHEN and CDR2 is SYDVKM. The CDR3 consists of 16 residues. CDR3 DNA sequence: TGTGCCAGCAGTTTATTCCAGGGGGCGAGCAATCAGCCCCAGCATTTT. Amino acids: CASSLFQGASNQPQHF.

This chain links TRBV11-3 with TRBJ2-1; TRBD2 is a possible D gene (6 bases). CDR1 and CDR2 from the germline V gene are SGHNT and YENEEA. The CDR3 consists of 14 residues. Trimming cost V 2 bases and J 3 bases, with 8 bases left between them. DNA for the CDR3: TGTGCCAGCAGCTTACGCGGGGACTACAATGAGCAGTTCTTC. Amino acid sequence: CASSLRGDYNEQFF.

This sequence joins TRBV5-1 and TRBJ2-3; D tentatively fits TRBD1 or TRBD2 (5 bases each). This CDR3 comprises 15 residues. Trimming stripped 7 bases from V and 0 bases from J, with 15 bases between. Germline loops: CDR1 SGHRS, CDR2 YFSETQ. This chain's CDR3 is CASYVGRSSTDTQYF. Written as DNA, the CDR3 is TGCGCCAGCTACGTGGGACGGTCTAGCACAGATACGCAGTATTTT.

The V and J genes are TRBV25-1 and TRBJ1-1; TRBD1 is a possible D gene (6 bases). The length of the CDR3 is 13 residues. Germline assignment: CDR1 MGHDK and CDR2 SYGVNS. With 4 bases removed from V and 5 bases from J, the gap between germline ends came to 11 bases. The CDR3 sequence is CASSADSWTEAFF. In DNA, the CDR3 is TGTGCCAGCAGTGCGGACAGTTGGACTGAAGCTTTCTTT.

This chain joins TRBV14 and TRBJ2-2; D might be TRBD2 (6 bases). The V and J ends lost 4 bases and 4 bases respectively, with 10 bases between them. The germline CDR1 and CDR2 sequences are SGHDN and FVKESK. The CDR3 contains 14 residues. The CDR3 DNA reads TGTGCCAGCAGCCGGGACTTCCTCACCGGGGAGCTGTTTTTT. This codes for CASSRDFLTGELFF. Full variable domain (missing parts from reference TRBV14 and TRBJ2-2): EAGVTQFPSHSVIEKGQTVTLRCDPISGHDNLYWYRRVMGKEIKFLLHFVKESKQDESGMPNNRFLAERTGGTYSTLKVQPAELEDSGVYFCASSRDFLTGELFFGEGSRLTVL.

There are a few counts of this clone. The V gene is TRBV5-1, the J gene TRBJ2-3, with 7 bases identical to TRBD2. Looked up from germline, CDR1 is SGHRS and CDR2 is YFSETQ. With V trimmed by 4 bases and J by 2 bases, 7 bases remained unmatched. There are 15 residues in the CDR3. The CDR3 coding sequence is TGCGCCAGCAGCCGACTAGCCGGATCCACAGATACGCAGTATTTT. This codes for CASSRLAGSTDTQYF.

The chain recombines TRBV20-1 with TRBJ2-1; 9 nucleotides align to TRBD2. With 5 bases clipped from V and 12 bases from J, the junction kept 2 bases outside the gene matches. The CDR3 has 10 amino acids. Germline V CDR1 and CDR2: DFQATT, SNEGSKA (reference sequence). CDR3 nucleotides: TGCAGTGCTGGCGGGAGGGTGCAGTTCTTC. As protein: CSAGGRVQFF.

The rearrangement joins TRBV4-1 to TRBJ1-3; 7 nucleotides match TRBD1. Germline V gene data show CDR1 as MGHRA and CDR2 as YSYEKL. The J segment lost 2 bases and the V segment lost 1 base, leaving 2 bases of the junction unmatched. This CDR3 has 15 amino acids. Here the CDR3 DNA reads TGCGCCAGCAGCCAAGGAGGGACAGCTGGAAACACCATATATTTT. Protein: CASSQGGTAGNTIYF.

This chain connects TRBV19 to TRBJ1-6; 11 positions match TRBD1. The germline V gene has CDR1 LNHDA and CDR2 SQIVND (reference sequence). The CDR3 has 15 residues. Trimming took 4 bases from V and 9 from J; bases not matched to a gene: 5. The DNA for the CDR3 is TGTGCCAGTAGTACTGGACAGGGGGCGTCTTCACCCCTCCACTTT. Translating gives CASSTGQGASSPLHF.

The V gene is TRBV18, the J gene TRBJ2-1; no definite D call. Trimming took 3 bases from V and 10 from J, leaving 13 bases between them. This CDR3 is built from 13 residues. Germline V gives CDR1 KGHSH, CDR2 LQKENI. This CDR3 reads CASSPVLSGEQFF. CDR3 DNA sequence: TGTGCCAGCTCACCGGTGTTAAGTGGAGAGCAGTTCTTC.

This clone came up once. The rearrangement uses TRBV27 and TRBJ2-1; 7 bases match TRBD2. CDR3 size: 13 residues. After removal of 8 bases from V and 6 bases from J, the junction contained 7 bases not matched to a gene. Germline CDR1 is MNHEY and CDR2 is SMNVEV (reference sequence). The CDR3 DNA follows: TGTGCCAGCCGGCGGGAGTGGAGCAATGAGCAGTTCTTC. Protein sequence: CASRREWSNEQFF.

The chain links TRBV3-1 (or the pseudogene TRBV3-2) to TRBJ1-1; D possibly corresponds to TRBD1 (6 bases). V shed 4 bases and J shed 11 bases, with 17 bases lying between them. This CDR3 contains 13 residues. Germline V CDR1 and CDR2: LGHDT, YNNKEL (reference sequence). The CDR3 nucleotides are TGTGCCAGCAGCCTCCTGCTGGGGGCCGGCGCTTTCTTT. Residues: CASSLLLGAGAFF.

The V call is TRBV3-1 (or the pseudogene TRBV3-2), the J call TRBJ1-3; possible D gene TRBD1, 5 bases. The CDR3 runs 19 residues. Trimming took 0 bases from V and 0 from J, leaving 18 bases between them. Germline CDR1 and CDR2: LGHDT and YNNKEL (reference sequence). CDR3 in amino acids: CASSQDYRTPKSSGNTIYF. CDR3 DNA sequence: TGTGCCAGCAGCCAAGATTATAGGACACCAAAGAGCTCTGGAAACACCATATATTTT.

The chain has TRBV2 and TRBJ1-1, with D tentatively TRBD1 (6 bases). The CDR3 covers 12 residues. V was shortened by 6 bases and J by 10 bases, with 15 bases between the two germline ends. Germline CDR1 reads SNHLY; CDR2 reads FYNNEI. CDR3 sequence: CASRRDIMRAFF. The CDR3 coding sequence is TGTGCCAGCAGGCGGGACATAATGAGAGCTTTCTTT.

The table lists this clone with a count of one. The J gene is TRBJ2-3, the V gene TRBV25-1; 8 positions agree with TRBD2. The junction had 15 bases not matched to a gene; V was cut back by 3 bases and J by 10 bases. Per the germline V gene, CDR1 is MGHDK and CDR2 is SYGVNS. This CDR3 spans 16 amino acids. In DNA, the CDR3 is TGTGCCAGCAGTGACATTGCGGGGGGCTCCCTCGGGGCGCAGTATTTT. Amino acids: CASSDIAGGSLGAQYF.

The chain combines TRBV7-2 with TRBJ1-3, with D unresolved. Germline V lookup: CDR1 SGHTA, CDR2 FQGNSA. Deletions cut 2 bases from V and 0 bases from J, with 2 bases between. This CDR3 contains 13 residues. CDR3 sequence: CASSLISGNTIYF. For the CDR3, the DNA is TGTGCCAGCAGCTTAATCTCTGGAAACACCATATATTTT.

This chain's CDR3 is CASSSPALTGNEKLFF. The CDR3 DNA reads as TGTGCCAGCAGTTCGCCCGCCCTCACAGGGAATGAAAAACTGTTTTTT. J is TRBJ1-4 and V is TRBV28, with a weak D call TRBD1 (6 bases). Germline V gene lookup returns CDR1 MDHEN and CDR2 SYDVKM. The V and J ends lost 4 bases and 5 bases respectively, with 17 bases between them. The CDR3 is 16 amino acids.

The chain employs TRBV11-2 and TRBJ1-5, with D uncertain. The CDR3 is 14 residues long. The V and J ends lost 5 bases and 4 bases respectively, with 12 bases between them. Germline V lookup: CDR1 SGHAT, CDR2 FQNNGV. This chain's CDR3 is CASSRMGRNQPQHF. In nucleotides, the CDR3 is TGTGCCAGCAGCCGGATGGGCCGGAATCAGCCCCAGCATTTT.